This T cell receptor beta chain stems from a study of T cell responses to AZD1222 COVID-19 vaccine. Notes on this clone: Its antigen is not identified.

Whole-study findings and limits: Spike-specific TCR breadth and depth grew following two AZD1222 doses. The study found vaccine-associated CD4 TCRs spanning spike, dominant at 160-218 and 743-854. Donors in the cohort were predominantly white British and more often female, and clonal diversity was possibly underestimated.

This CDR3 is built from 14 residues. CDR1 MNHNS and CDR2 SASEGT come from the germline V gene. Trimming took 1 base from V and 3 from J, leaving 9 bases between them. The data were produced by immunoSEQ multiplex PCR, yet TCRdb's version contains in-frame clones alone and is incomplete. The data contain about 120,000 clones, more than 75% of them singletons. The chain combines TRBV6-1 with TRBJ1-1; unclear D gene. The sequences come from peripheral blood, collected on day 0 of AZD1222 vaccination. This receptor was taken from an adult in good health. DNA of the CDR3: TGTGCCAGCAGTGAAGGACGGCCGGACACTGAAGCTTTCTTT. It specifies CASSEGRPDTEAFF.